This T cell receptor beta chain was observed in a study of cytomegalovirus exposure and HLA in healthy donors. Study observations and caveats: Excluded were some V segments that proved indistinguishable, including TRBV6-2 and TRBV6-3. Presence/absence analyses rested on an assumption that sequencing depth was roughly uniform across donors. Immune exposure information comprised only CMV serostatus.

Researchers ran the PCR with 60 Vbeta and 13 Jbeta primers. Libraries were prepared by immunoSEQ multiplex PCR; TCRdb keeps only in-frame clonotypes and omits some of them. The data hold approximately 80,000 clones, with roughly 72% observed a single time. This clone was seen a few times. Its antigen is not known. The same CDR3 is also encoded by other DNA sequences in this sample. V was trimmed by 6 bases and J by 5 bases, leaving 13 bases between them. CDR3 length: 13 residues. Germline values: CDR1 LNHDA, CDR2 SQIVND (reference sequence). This TCR was recovered from a man aged 25-45 years in good health and CMV-seropositive. The J gene is TRBJ1-1, the V gene TRBV19; a possible D gene is TRBD1 (6 bases). Specimen: PBMCs. The CDR3 loop reads CASSPGVRTEAFF. The CDR3 bases are TGTGCCAGTAGCCCAGGGGTCCGAACTGAAGCTTTCTTT.